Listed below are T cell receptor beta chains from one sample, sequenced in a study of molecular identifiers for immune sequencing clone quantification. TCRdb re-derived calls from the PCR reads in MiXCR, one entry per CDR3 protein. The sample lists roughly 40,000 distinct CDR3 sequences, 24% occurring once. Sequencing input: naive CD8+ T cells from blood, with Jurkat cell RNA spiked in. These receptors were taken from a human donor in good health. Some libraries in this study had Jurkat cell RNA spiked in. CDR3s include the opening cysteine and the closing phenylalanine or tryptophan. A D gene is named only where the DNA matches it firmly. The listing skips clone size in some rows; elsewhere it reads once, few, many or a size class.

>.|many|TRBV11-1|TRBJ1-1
TGTGCCAGCAGCTTAGACAGGGATGGCACTGAAGCTTTCTTT
CASSLDRDGTEAFF
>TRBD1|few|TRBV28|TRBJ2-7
TGTGCCAGCAGTTTGATCGGGGAACAGGGGGCGAGACCCTACGAGCAGTACTTC
CASSLIGEQGARPYEQYF
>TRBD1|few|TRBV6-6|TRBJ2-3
TGTGCCAGCAGTTACTCTGTTCGGGACAGGCGATCTAGCACAGATACGCAGTATTTT
CASSYSVRDRRSSTDTQYF
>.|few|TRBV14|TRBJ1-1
TGTGCCAGCAGCCAAGAGGAGCTGGGTTACACTGAAGCTTTCTTT
CASSQEELGYTEAFF
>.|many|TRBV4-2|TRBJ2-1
TGTGCCAGCAGCCAGAGCTACAATGAGCAGTTCTTC
CASSQSYNEQFF
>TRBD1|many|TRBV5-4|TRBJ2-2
TGTGCCAGCAGACCGGGACAGTTAACGAGGGACACCGGGGAGCTGTTTTTT
CASRPGQLTRDTGELFF
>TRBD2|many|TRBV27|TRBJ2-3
TGTGCCAGCAGCTCGGGACTAGCGGGAACAGATACGCAGTATTTT
CASSSGLAGTDTQYF
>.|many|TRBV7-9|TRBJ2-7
TGTGCCAGCAGCTGGCCCGGGGCAGTGATCAACTCCTACGAGCAGTACTTC
CASSWPGAVINSYEQYF
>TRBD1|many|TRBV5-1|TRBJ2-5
TGCGCCAGCCACGAAGGGACAGGGGTTTGGCAAGAGACCCAGTACTTC
CASHEGTGVWQETQYF
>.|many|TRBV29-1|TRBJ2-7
TGCAGCGTTGCTGGGACGGCGAGCTCCTACGAGCAGTACTTC
CSVAGTASSYEQYF
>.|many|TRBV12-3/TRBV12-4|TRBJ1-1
TGTGCCAGCAGTTTCAGCGCGCCCTCAGACACTGAAGCTTTCTTT
CASSFSAPSDTEAFF
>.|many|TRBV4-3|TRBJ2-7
TGCGCCAGCAGCCAAGACAGGGTGGGCTACGAGCAGTACTTC
CASSQDRVGYEQYF
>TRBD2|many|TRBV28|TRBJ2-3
TGTGCCAGCAGTTTATTAGCGGGGAGTACAGATACGCAGTATTTT
CASSLLAGSTDTQYF
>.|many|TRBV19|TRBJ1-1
TGTGCCAGTAGTATAGCCGGATTGAACACTGAAGCTTTCTTT
CASSIAGLNTEAFF
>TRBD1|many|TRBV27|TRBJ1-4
TGTGCCAGCAGTTATCAGGGGGAAGGGGAAAAACTGTTTTTT
CASSYQGEGEKLFF
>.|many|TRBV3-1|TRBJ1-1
TGTGCCAGCAGCCAGGGCCCAAGGAAACTGAACACTGAAGCTTTCTTT
CASSQGPRKLNTEAFF
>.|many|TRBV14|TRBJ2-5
TGTGCCAGCAGCCAAGAGTTCGGGCAAGAGACCCAGTACTTC
CASSQEFGQETQYF
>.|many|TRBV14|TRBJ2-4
TGTGCCAGCAGCCCATCGGGCACCTTAGCCAAAAACATTCAGTACTTC
CASSPSGTLAKNIQYF
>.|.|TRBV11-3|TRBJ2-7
TGTGCCAGCAGCTTAGGGGACGAGTCCTACGAGCAGTACTTC
CASSLGDESYEQYF
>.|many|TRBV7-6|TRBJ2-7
TGTGCCAGCAGCTTAGGGTGGGGGCCCACCTACGAGCAGTACTTC
CASSLGWGPTYEQYF
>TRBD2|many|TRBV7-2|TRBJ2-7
TGTGCCAGCAGCCCCGGACTAGCGGGAGGGTACGAGCAGTACTTC
CASSPGLAGGYEQYF
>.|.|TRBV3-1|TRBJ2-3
TGTGCCAGCAGCATCAGGAATCCTAGCACAGATACGCAGTATTTT
CASSIRNPSTDTQYF
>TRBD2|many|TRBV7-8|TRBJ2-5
TGTGCCAGCAGTCAATATTATGACGCGGGGGGCCAAGAGACCCAGTACTTC
CASSQYYDAGGQETQYF
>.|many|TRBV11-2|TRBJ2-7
TGTGCCAGCAGCCTCCTAGACGAGCAGTACTTC
CASSLLDEQYF
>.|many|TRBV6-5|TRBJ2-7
TGTGCCAGCAGTTACGGGCGAAACTACGAGCAGTACTTC
CASSYGRNYEQYF
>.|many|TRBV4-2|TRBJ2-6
TGTGCCAGCAGCCCGTCTCTGGCTGGGGCCAACGTCCTGACTTTC
CASSPSLAGANVLTF
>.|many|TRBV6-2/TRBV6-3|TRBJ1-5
TGTGCCAGCACCCAGCCGGGGCGGGTGGATCAGCCCCAGCATTTT
CASTQPGRVDQPQHF
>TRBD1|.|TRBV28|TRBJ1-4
TGTGCCAGCACCGGACAGGCGCCTAATGAAAAACTGTTTTTT
CASTGQAPNEKLFF
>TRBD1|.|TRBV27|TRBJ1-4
TGTGCCAGCAGTTTATACAGGGGGGAAAAACTGTTTTTT
CASSLYRGEKLFF
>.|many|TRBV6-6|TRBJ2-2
TGTGCCAGCAATGCCGGGGAGCTGTTTTTT
CASNAGELFF
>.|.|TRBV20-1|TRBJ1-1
TGCGGTGCTAGGGGGTTCAGGGAATGGAACACTGAAGCTTTCTTT
CGARGFREWNTEAFF
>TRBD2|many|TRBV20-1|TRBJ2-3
TGCAGTGCCACCCCTCGAATAGCGGGAGGGCCAGATACGCAGTATTTT
CSATPRIAGGPDTQYF
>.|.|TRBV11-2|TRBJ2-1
TGTGCCAGCAGCTTAGAGCTGATCCGGGATGAGCAGTTCTTC
CASSLELIRDEQFF
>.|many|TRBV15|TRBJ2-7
TGTGCCACCAGCAGGGAAGGTGGCGAGCAGTACTTC
CATSREGGEQYF
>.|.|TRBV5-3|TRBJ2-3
TGTGCCGGCAGCTCAGGGACTAGCACAGATACGCAGTATTTT
CAGSSGTSTDTQYF
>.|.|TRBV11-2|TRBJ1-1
TGTGCCAGCAGCTTAGAGATCGGGTCCCCCAGCACTGAAGCTTCCTTT
CASSLEIGSPSTEASF
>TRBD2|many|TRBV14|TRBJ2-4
TGTGCCAGCAGCCATCAAGAGCTAGCGGGGGTCAAAAACATTCAGTACTTC
CASSHQELAGVKNIQYF
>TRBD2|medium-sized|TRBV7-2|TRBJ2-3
TGTGCCAGCAGCTTAACAGGTCTAGCGGTTCCAGATACGCAGTATTTT
CASSLTGLAVPDTQYF
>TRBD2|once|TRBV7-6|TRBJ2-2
TGTGCCAGCAGCCCCGCGGGGGAGCGCCCCGGGGCGCTGTTTTTT
CASSPAGERPGALFF
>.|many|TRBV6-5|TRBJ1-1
TGTGCCAGCAGTTACTATACAGGGAACACTGAAGCTTTCTTT
CASSYYTGNTEAFF
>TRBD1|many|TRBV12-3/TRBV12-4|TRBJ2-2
TGTGCCAGCAGCGGGACAGGGCCGGCCGGGGAGCTGTTTTTT
CASSGTGPAGELFF
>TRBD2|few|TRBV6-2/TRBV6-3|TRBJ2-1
TGTGCCAGCAGTTGGACTAGATTAGGTGAGCAGTTCTTC
CASSWTRLGEQFF
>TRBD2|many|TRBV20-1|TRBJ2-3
TGCAGTGCTAGTCAGCTAGCGGGGGGGCTTCGATTTTATCCAGATACGCAGTATTTT
CSASQLAGGLRFYPDTQYF
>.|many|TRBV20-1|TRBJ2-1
TGCAGTGCCACCGCTGTGGACGATGAGCAGTTCTTC
CSATAVDDEQFF
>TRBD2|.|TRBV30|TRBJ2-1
TGTGCCTGGAGCAGCGGGGCATACAATGAGCAGTCCTTC
CAWSSGAYNEQSF
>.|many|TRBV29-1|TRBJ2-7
TGCAGCGTTGTAGTTTACGAGCAGTACTTC
CSVVVYEQYF
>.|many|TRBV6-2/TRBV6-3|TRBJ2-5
TGTGCCAGCAGTCAAATAACAGGGTCCTCCGTTACCCAGTACTTC
CASSQITGSSVTQYF
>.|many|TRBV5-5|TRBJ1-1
TGTGCCAGCAGCTTTGGGGTCGGGAACACTGAAGCTTTCTTT
CASSFGVGNTEAFF
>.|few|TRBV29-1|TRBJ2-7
TGCAGCGTGACGAAGGGGGGAACCTACGAGCAGTACTTC
CSVTKGGTYEQYF
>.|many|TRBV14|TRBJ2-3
TGTGCCAGCAGCCAAGAGGGGCTTTGGACAGATACGCAGTATTTT
CASSQEGLWTDTQYF
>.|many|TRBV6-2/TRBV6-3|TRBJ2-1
TGTGCCAGCAGTTACTCAGATTGGAATGAGCAGTTCTTC
CASSYSDWNEQFF
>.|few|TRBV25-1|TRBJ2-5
TGTGCCAGCAGTGCCACAGGGTTCCAAGAGACCCAGTACTTC
CASSATGFQETQYF
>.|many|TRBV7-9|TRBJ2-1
TGTGCCAGCAGCGCCTACAATGAGCAGTTCTTC
CASSAYNEQFF